This entry lists 17 T cell receptor beta chains sequenced from one sample in a study of blood T cell repertoires in COVID-19. Only in-frame clones appear in the TCRdb table, and some are missing; sequencing was by immunoSEQ multiplex PCR. Of roughly 65,000 clones listed, more than 70% were seen once; the top ten hold 4.1%. Sequenced input: peripheral blood. These receptor sequences come from a man in his fifties with acute or convalescent COVID-19.

The chain combines TRBV6-5 with TRBJ2-5; the D gene is possibly TRBD2 (5 bases). V lost 6 bases, J lost 5 bases, and 10 bases lay in between. The CDR3 spans 12 residues. Germline assignment: CDR1 MNHEY and CDR2 SVGAGI. CDR3 amino acids: CASRRGYETQYF. The CDR3, as DNA: TGTGCCAGCAGGAGAGGGTACGAGACCCAGTACTTC.

This clone was picked up one time. The rearrangement uses TRBV11-3 and TRBJ2-3; 7 nucleotides align to TRBD2. Trimming cost V 5 bases and J 11 bases; bases outside gene matches: 16. The CDR3 contains 15 residues. CDR1 and CDR2 from the germline V gene are SGHNT and YENEEA. The CDR3 region has the DNA TGTGCCAGCAGCCCGCCCACTGGGGGGGTGAGGGGGCAGTATTTT. It yields the protein CASSPPTGGVRGQYF.

The rearrangement links TRBV28 to TRBJ2-1, with 8 nucleotides matching TRBD2. This CDR3 contains 15 residues. CDR1 is MDHEN and CDR2 is SYDVKM in the germline V gene. Losses at the gene ends were 3 bases for V and 8 bases for J; bases not matched to a gene: 9. The CDR3 loop is CASSFLSSGFYEQFF. CDR3 sequence (DNA): TGTGCCAGCAGTTTTCTGTCTAGCGGGTTCTATGAGCAGTTCTTC.

The J gene is TRBJ1-1, the V gene TRBV18; possible D gene TRBD1, 6 bases. Germline loops: CDR1 KGHSH, CDR2 LQKENI. V was pared by 3 bases and J by 1 base, with 9 bases between. The CDR3 extends over 14 amino acids. This CDR3 reads CASSPTQGNTEAFF. CDR3 DNA: TGTGCCAGCTCACCCACACAGGGGAACACTGAAGCTTTCTTT.

V and J are TRBV15 and TRBJ2-7, with 12 bases fitting TRBD2. The CDR3 loop spans 16 amino acids. V gave up 0 bases and J gave up 5 bases; unmatched junction bases: 5. Germline assignment: CDR1 LNHNV and CDR2 YYDKDF (reference sequence). The CDR3 is CATSRELAGGPDEQYF. The DNA for the CDR3 is TGTGCCACCAGCAGAGAGCTAGCGGGAGGGCCGGACGAGCAGTACTTC.

The V gene is TRBV7-8, the J gene TRBJ1-2; D is ambiguous. V was cut by 5 bases and J by 4 bases, with 20 bases left in between. Looked up from germline, CDR1 is SGHVS and CDR2 is FQNEAQ. CDR3 length: 16 amino acids. CDR3 bases: TGTGCCAGCAGCCCCCCGGAAGGAACCGAGGGCTATGGCTACACCTTC. This encodes CASSPPEGTEGYGYTF.

Worth noting for this clone: A read error may produce the germline difference seen at one junction end. The chain couples TRBV28 to TRBJ1-4; D is unresolved. The germline gives CDR1 MDHEN, CDR2 SYDVKM. The CDR3 contains 11 residues. CDR3 region: CASSSSGVGIF. The CDR3 coding sequence is TGTGCCAGCAGTTCTTCAGGCGTGGGCATTTTT.

V usage is TRBV5-4 and J usage is TRBJ1-2; D may be TRBD1 (6 bases). V lost 3 bases to trimming and J lost 8 bases, with 14 bases between them. Looked up from germline, CDR1 is SGHNT and CDR2 is YYREEE (reference sequence). CDR3 length equals 13 residues. The CDR3 loop is CASSSDRLRGYTF. The CDR3 nucleotides are TGTGCCAGCAGCTCGGACAGACTCAGGGGCTACACCTTC.

This clone was detected only a few times. The chain carries TRBV5-5 and TRBJ2-3; tentatively, D is TRBD2 (5 bases). V was pared by 1 base and J by 4 bases, with 22 bases between. CDR3 length: 18 residues. Germline CDR1 and CDR2: SGHKS and YYEKEE (reference sequence). CDR3 DNA sequence: TGTGCCAGCAGCTTGTTCCAATCGTTGAAGGAGGATCCAGATACGCAGTATTTT. It yields the protein CASSLFQSLKEDPDTQYF.

This clone occurred a few times. V usage is TRBV7-8 and J usage is TRBJ1-3, with a possible D match to TRBD1 (5 bases). The V and J ends lost 7 bases and 1 base respectively, with 14 bases between them. CDR1 SGHVS and CDR2 FQNEAQ come from the germline V gene. This CDR3 contains 15 residues. CDR3 nucleotides: TGTGCCAGCAACCCCGGAACAGGATCTGGAAACACCATATATTTT. Amino acids: CASNPGTGSGNTIYF.

The V gene is TRBV7-3, the J gene TRBJ2-7; 9 nucleotides align to TRBD2. Germline CDR1 is SGHTA and CDR2 is FQGTGA. CDR3 size: 17 residues. V shed 1 base, J shed 4 bases, and the junction held 11 bases outside the gene matches. The CDR3 nucleotides read TGTGCCAGCAGCTTAAATCCGAGACTAGCGGATACATACGAGCAGTACTTC. Encoded protein: CASSLNPRLADTYEQYF.

The sample holds one count of this clone. The rearrangement links TRBV11-2 to TRBJ1-2; perhaps TRBD1 as D (5 bases). Trimming removed 5 bases from V and 5 bases from J, with 18 bases in between. The CDR3 consists of 15 residues. Germline V gene lookup returns CDR1 SGHAT and CDR2 FQNNGV. In nucleotides, the CDR3 is TGTGCCAGCAGCCGGACGGGTGGCGGACAATATGGCTACACCTTC. This sequence encodes CASSRTGGGQYGYTF.

The genes are TRBV18 and TRBJ2-3, with TRBD2 matching over 9 bases. This CDR3 has 17 amino acids. Germline V gives CDR1 KGHSH, CDR2 LQKENI. J lost 2 bases, V lost 3 bases, and 9 bases had no gene match. CDR3 bases: TGTGCCAGCTCACCCTCGACTAGCGGTTCCTTCACAGATACGCAGTATTTT. It codes for CASSPSTSGSFTDTQYF.

The V call is TRBV27, the J call TRBJ1-1, with D possibly TRBD1 on 6 matching bases. The germline CDR1 and CDR2 sequences are MNHEY and SMNVEV (reference sequence). The CDR3 runs 15 residues. V lost 3 bases, J lost 0 bases, and 11 bases lay in between. The CDR3 DNA reads as TGTGCCAGCAGTTTTACCAGGGGTCTGAACACTGAAGCTTTCTTT. Protein sequence: CASSFTRGLNTEAFF.

In its sample, this clone was seen once. The chain is built from TRBV7-9 and TRBJ2-5; 7 bases are a match to TRBD2. The CDR3 length is 16 residues. V was pared by 4 bases and J by 0 bases, with 8 bases of the junction left unmatched. From germline, CDR1 is SEHNR and CDR2 FQNEAQ (reference sequence). The CDR3, as DNA: TGTGCCAGCAGCTCTTTATTTGGGGGGGACCAAGAGACCCAGTACTTC. It specifies CASSSLFGGDQETQYF.

This chain joins TRBV7-9 and TRBJ1-5, with D unclear. The CDR3 loop spans 14 amino acids. V was pared by 3 bases and J by 4 bases, with 10 bases between. Germline loops: CDR1 SEHNR, CDR2 FQNEAQ (reference sequence). The CDR3 DNA reads as TGTGCCAGCAGCTTGGAGGGTTTAAATCAGCCCCAGCATTTT. Translating gives CASSLEGLNQPQHF.

The chain couples TRBV6-5 to TRBJ2-1; 8 nucleotides match TRBD1. V shed 3 bases and J 7 bases; nucleotides not matched to a gene: 8. Germline CDR1 and CDR2: MNHEY and SVGAGI. This CDR3 comprises 15 residues. The CDR3 sequence: CASSYSVTGDNEQFF. CDR3 in DNA: TGTGCCAGCAGTTATTCCGTGACAGGGGATAATGAGCAGTTCTTC.